Detailed here is one TCR beta chain. Its antigen is unknown. CDR1 and CDR2 (germline): SQVTM, ANQGSEA. The CDR3 consists of 12 residues. The V gene end was trimmed by 6 bases and the J gene end by 3 bases; junction bases not matched to a gene: 3. Produced via immunoSEQ multiplex PCR; TCRdb's table is partial and in-frame only. The sample consists of about 110,000 clones, more than 70% of them appearing once. These data belong to a study of radiotherapy plus CTLA-4 blockade in lung cancer. Study as a whole: Objective responses were documented in around 20% of patients, with disease control in just over 30%. General observations from the study: Researchers report tumor-derived TCR clones expanding in blood after radiotherapy plus ipilimumab.

The sample consisted of peripheral blood, taken from a patient treated with radiotherapy plus ipilimumab. V is TRBV29-1 and J is TRBJ2-7; 9 positions agree with TRBD1. The source of this sequence is a human donor with non-small cell lung cancer that progressed on radiotherapy plus ipilimumab. Some clones in this sample may be carry-over from other donors' samples. CDR3 nucleotides: TGCAGCGTAGTGACAGGGGGCTACGAGCAGTACTTC. Protein sequence: CSVVTGGYEQYF.